This TCR beta chain emerged from a study of blood T cells in healthy people across ages. A note on this clonotype: Its target is unknown. An end of the junction differs from the germline gene, which may be a read error.

A second PCR, run for roughly 6 to 11 cycles, used a sample-barcoded 5' primer plus a J-beta primer mix. TCRdb analysed the 5' RACE reads with MiXCR anew, one entry per CDR3 protein. Among 1,800,000 or so distinct CDR3 sequences listed, around 42% were seen once. The CDR3 loop spans 15 amino acids. Per the germline V gene, CDR1 is SGHDT and CDR2 is YYEEEE. General study points: Estimated diversity across one million T cells was deemed an underestimate. TCR beta diversity correlated strongly with naive T cell percentage.

The rearrangement uses TRBV5-6 and TRBJ2-5, with D maybe TRBD2 (6 bases). This receptor was identified in a human donor in good health. The sequenced sample consisted of blood. CDR3 protein: CASSTLYAGQETQYF. DNA for the CDR3: TGTGCTAGCAGCACTCTGTACGCGGGGCAAGAGACCCAGTACTTC.